The clone carrying this TCR beta chain showed up many times. Its target is unknown. TCR beta CDR3 region amplification was performed from RNA transcripts. Primed by the HTBI set, a first-round RT-PCR was run on the TCR CDR3. TCRdb reanalysed the multiplex PCR reads using MiXCR and keeps one entry per CDR3 protein. The sample contains 490,000 or so distinct CDR3 sequences, 15% to 20% of which appear only once. This sample stems from a study of T cells in Graves' hyperthyroidism and ophthalmopathy. Study-level results: A median approximately 6.5 months before onset, the model predicted ophthalmopathy.

About 10 ml of fresh peripheral blood supplied the PBMCs. The receptor's source is a woman aged 25 to 39 with Graves' ophthalmopathy. Sequenced sample: blood.

DNA of the CDR3: TGTGCCAGCAGCCCCGAGCAGGCCGTGGACACGCAGTATTTT. This gives the protein CASSPEQAVDTQYF. The chain has TRBV11-2 and TRBJ2-3; D not certain. Trimming shortened V by 5 bases and J by 9 bases, and 18 bases separated the two germline ends. CDR3 length equals 14 residues. Germline CDR1 and CDR2: SGHAT and FQNNGV.